Presented here are 19 T cell receptor beta chains from one specimen sequenced in a study of blood T cell repertoires in COVID-19. The method was immunoSEQ multiplex PCR; TCRdb's version includes in-frame clones alone and lacks a portion of them. The sample records about 230,000 clones, approximately 84% being singletons. Sequencing was performed on peripheral blood. Receptors originate from a man aged 50 to 60 with COVID-19, enrolled during active disease.

The chain recombines TRBV19 with TRBJ1-4, with a weak D call TRBD1 (5 bases). Germline V gene lookup returns CDR1 LNHDA and CDR2 SQIVND (reference sequence). V shed 5 bases and J shed 7 bases, with 8 bases lying between them. The CDR3 is 12 amino acids. The CDR3 sequence: CASSVTAEKLFF. The DNA of the CDR3 is TGTGCCAGTAGTGTGACAGCTGAAAAACTGTTTTTT.

The CDR3 is CASSGPQLAGVTDTQYF. The CDR3, as DNA: TGTGCCAGCAGCGGGCCCCAACTAGCGGGAGTTACAGATACGCAGTATTTT. V and J are TRBV9 and TRBJ2-3, with TRBD2 matching over 11 bases. The trim removed 3 bases at V and 3 bases at J, leaving 9 bases unmatched. The germline V gene encodes CDR1 SGDLS and CDR2 YYNGEE. This CDR3 is built from 17 residues.

This chain links TRBV6-6 with TRBJ1-2; TRBD1 matches 9 bases. CDR1 is MNHNY, CDR2 SVGAGI, per germline (reference sequence). CDR3 length: 15 amino acids. Trimming took 10 bases from V and 0 from J; bases not matched to a gene: 9. As DNA, the CDR3 is TGTGCCACCAAGGACAGGGGTACGGCTAACTATGGCTACACCTTC. The encoded protein is CATKDRGTANYGYTF.

The genes are TRBV7-6 and TRBJ1-1; 9 bases are a match to TRBD1. The CDR3 runs to 14 residues. Germline V gives CDR1 SGHVS, CDR2 FNYEAQ. Trimming removed 5 bases from V and 6 bases from J; junction bases left unmatched: 7. The CDR3 DNA reads as TGTGCCAGCAGCAGACAGGGGGGAATCGCTGAAGCTTTCTTT. Translated: CASSRQGGIAEAFF.

This clone was counted many times. This chain links TRBV5-6 with TRBJ1-2; TRBD1 aligns across 7 bases. In germline, CDR1 is SGHDT, CDR2 YYEEEE. CDR3 length: 17 residues. Unmatched junction bases numbered 9, after V lost 1 base and J lost 0 bases. Here the CDR3 DNA reads TGTGCCAGCAGCTTGAGGGGGCCCCTTTCCCCTAACTATGGCTACACCTTC. It yields the protein CASSLRGPLSPNYGYTF.

The CDR3 here is CASSPGQAANTGELFF. In DNA form, the CDR3 reads TGTGCCAGCAGCCCGGGACAGGCGGCGAACACCGGGGAGCTGTTTTTT. The rearrangement links TRBV5-4 to TRBJ2-2, with 8 bases lining up with TRBD1. Looked up from germline, CDR1 is SGHNT and CDR2 is YYREEE (reference sequence). The CDR3 extends over 16 amino acids. V lost 4 bases to trimming and J lost 0 bases; unmatched junction nucleotides: 5. The full variable domain, its missing parts supplied by reference TRBV5-4 and TRBJ2-2, is ETGVTQSPTHLIKTRGQQVTLRCSSQSGHNTVSWYQQALGQGPQFIFQYYREEENGRGNFPPRFSGLQFPNYSSELNVNALELDDSALYLCASSPGQAANTGELFFGEGSRLTVL.

The chain carries TRBV14 and TRBJ1-2; D ambiguous. The CDR3 contains 14 residues. V lost 4 bases and J lost 9, with 18 bases in between. The germline CDR1 and CDR2 sequences are SGHDN and FVKESK. The CDR3 DNA follows: TGTGCCAGCAGCCCTCTGGGTCGGGAGACGAGCTACACCTTC. Protein sequence: CASSPLGRETSYTF. The complete variable domain, with remaining parts taken from reference TRBV14 and TRBJ1-2, reads EAGVTQFPSHSVIEKGQTVTLRCDPISGHDNLYWYRRVMGKEIKFLLHFVKESKQDESGMPNNRFLAERTGGTYSTLKVQPAELEDSGVYFCASSPLGRETSYTFGSGTRLTVV.

The chain is built from TRBV19 and TRBJ2-1, with 7 nucleotides matching TRBD2. CDR3 length: 15 residues. Trimming cost V 7 bases and J 6 bases; bases outside gene matches: 12. The germline V gene encodes CDR1 LNHDA and CDR2 SQIVND (reference sequence). CDR3 sequence reads: CASTNLAALSNEQFF. For the CDR3, the DNA is TGTGCCAGTACAAATCTAGCGGCCCTCTCCAATGAGCAGTTCTTC.

This clone was detected only once. The CDR3 reads CASSFVFGTGAEKLFF. In DNA, the CDR3 is TGTGCCAGCAGCTTTGTATTTGGGACAGGTGCTGAAAAACTGTTTTTT. V usage is TRBV7-8 and J usage is TRBJ1-4, with TRBD1 matching over 8 bases. V shed 3 bases, J shed 7 bases, and the junction held 10 bases outside the gene matches. Per the germline V gene, CDR1 is SGHVS and CDR2 is FQNEAQ. This CDR3 has 16 residues. The complete variable domain, with remaining parts taken from reference TRBV7-8 and TRBJ1-4, reads GAGVSQSPRYKVAKRGQDVALRCDPISGHVSLFWYQQALGQGPEFLTYFQNEAQLDKSGLPSDRFFAERPEGSVSTLKIQRTQQEDSAVYLCASSFVFGTGAEKLFFGSGTQLSVL.

V and J are TRBV3-1 (or the pseudogene TRBV3-2) and TRBJ2-5, with D perhaps matching TRBD1 (6 bases). This CDR3 contains 19 residues. Germline CDR1 LGHDT, CDR2 YNNKEL (reference sequence). The V end lost 1 base, the J end lost 5 bases, and 26 bases lay between the germline ends. The CDR3 DNA reads as TGTGCCAGCAGCCAAGTTCGTGGCAGGGGACCCGTGAAGGTTGAGACCCAGTACTTC. Translating it yields CASSQVRGRGPVKVETQYF.

The chain is built from TRBV3-1 (or the pseudogene TRBV3-2) and TRBJ2-3; TRBD1 aligns across 7 bases. Germline CDR1 reads LGHDT; CDR2 reads YNNKEL (reference sequence). CDR3 length: 14 amino acids. Trimming at V came to 4 bases and at J to 3 bases, leaving 4 bases not matched to a gene. The CDR3 DNA reads as TGTGCCAGCAGCCGGGACAGCTCAACAGATACGCAGTATTTT. As protein: CASSRDSSTDTQYF.

The chain has TRBV28 and TRBJ2-1; the D gene is possibly TRBD1 (6 bases). V gave up 4 bases and J gave up 5 bases, with 9 bases separating them. The V gene's germline CDR1 is MDHEN and CDR2 SYDVKM. This CDR3 has 13 residues. CDR3: CASSSGQHNEQFF. The DNA of the CDR3 is TGTGCCAGCAGTTCCGGACAGCACAATGAGCAGTTCTTC.

The sample holds one count of this clone. The CDR3 spells CASSQGRGQSSQQYF. The CDR3 nucleotides read TGTGCCAGCAGCCAAGGCAGGGGGCAATCCTCCCAGCAGTACTTC. The chain employs TRBV13 and TRBJ2-7, with 8 bases fitting TRBD1. CDR3 length: 15 amino acids. Germline V CDR1 and CDR2: PRHDT, FYEKMQ (reference sequence). The junction had 14 bases not matched to a gene; V was cut back by 5 bases and J by 8 bases.

In the case of this clone: One end of the junction is discordant with germline, which a read error may explain. This chain uses TRBV20-1 with TRBJ2-1, with 9 bases matching TRBD2. The germline CDR1 and CDR2 sequences are DFQATT and SNEGSKA (reference sequence). There are 11 residues in the CDR3. CDR3 loop: CSARDLAGLVF. CDR3 sequence (DNA): TGCAGTGCTAGAGATCTAGCGGGATTAGTCTTC.

The chain joins TRBV7-2 to TRBJ2-1; TRBD2 matches 13 bases. Germline V CDR1 and CDR2: SGHTA, FQGNSA. Trimming took 5 bases from V and 8 from J; bases not matched to a gene: 9. The CDR3 extends over 16 amino acids. CDR3 DNA sequence: TGTGCCAGCAGCCAAGAACTAGCGGGGGGGCCGGATGAGCAGTTCTTC. The encoded protein is CASSQELAGGPDEQFF. The full variable domain, its missing parts supplied by reference TRBV7-2 and TRBJ2-1, is GAGVSQSPSNKVTEKGKDVELRCDPISGHTALYWYRQSLGQGLEFLIYFQGNSAPDKSGLPSDRFSAERTGGSVSTLTIQRTQQEDSAVYLCASSQELAGGPDEQFFGPGTRLTVL.

This chain joins TRBV14 and TRBJ1-6, with D perhaps TRBD1 (5 bases). From germline, CDR1 is SGHDN and CDR2 FVKESK. Between the trimmed V and J ends, which lost 2 bases and 9 bases, there was a span of 14 bases. There are 15 residues in the CDR3. The CDR3 DNA sequence: TGTGCCAGCAGCCAACTAGGGGCAGGTAGTTCACCCCTCCACTTT. This encodes CASSQLGAGSSPLHF.

V and J are TRBV9 and TRBJ2-2, with a tentative D call TRBD2 (5 bases). The germline V gene has CDR1 SGDLS and CDR2 YYNGEE. The CDR3 consists of 18 residues. V lost 4 bases and J 1 base, leaving 20 bases between the germline ends. DNA for the CDR3: TGTGCCAGCAGCTCCAACACCCGGACTTCCTTGAACACCGGGGAGCTGTTTTTT. Translating it yields CASSSNTRTSLNTGELFF.

The chain uses TRBV10-3 and TRBJ2-7; D may be TRBD1 (6 bases). CDR1 is ENHRY, CDR2 SYGVKD, per germline. Trimming pared 7 bases from V and 1 base from J, leaving 14 bases between. The CDR3 length is 14 residues. The DNA for the CDR3 is TGTGCCATCAATCGGCAGGGGTCTTCCTACGAGCAGTACTTC. This codes for CAINRQGSSYEQYF.

The rearrangement joins TRBV6-6 to TRBJ1-1, with D possibly being TRBD1 (5 bases). The CDR3 loop spans 15 amino acids. Germline-derived CDR1 and CDR2 are MNHNY and SVGAGI (reference sequence). V was trimmed by 5 bases and J by 1 base, leaving 14 bases between them. The CDR3 DNA follows: TGTGCCAGCAGTCTACTTGGGGCCTCGAACACTGAAGCTTTCTTT. It is translated as CASSLLGASNTEAFF.